Presented here are 30 T cell receptor beta chains from one specimen sequenced in a study of cytomegalovirus exposure and HLA in healthy donors. PCR involved 60 Vbeta and 13 Jbeta primers. Method: immunoSEQ multiplex PCR; TCRdb's copy keeps in-frame clones and lacks some. The sample yields tens of thousands of clones, roughly four fifths seen once. The sequenced sample was PBMCs. Receptors originate from a woman aged 25 to 39 in good health and CMV-seropositive.

The chain has TRBV7-6 and TRBJ2-1, with a possible D match to TRBD2 (6 bases). The CDR3 length is 15 residues. Germline lookup yields CDR1 SGHVS and CDR2 FNYEAQ. The V end was cut by 1 base, the J end by 6 bases, with 13 bases between. For the CDR3, the DNA is TGTGCCAGCAGCTTAGGTGTTAGCGGCAGCAATGAGCAGTTCTTC. This sequence encodes CASSLGVSGSNEQFF.

By frequency in the sample, this clone is medium-sized. This sequence joins TRBV6-5 and TRBJ2-2; no reliable D call. V was cut by 7 bases and J by 4 bases, with 10 bases left in between. The CDR3 extends over 13 amino acids. The germline V gene has CDR1 MNHEY and CDR2 SVGAGI. CDR3 residues: CASTPHVTGELFF. CDR3 DNA: TGTGCCAGCACGCCACATGTCACCGGGGAGCTGTTTTTT.

This chain links TRBV29-1 with TRBJ2-3; 8 bases match TRBD2. This CDR3 contains 14 residues. Trimming at V came to 5 bases and at J to 0 bases, leaving 4 bases not matched to a gene. From germline, CDR1 is SQVTM and CDR2 ANQGSEA. The CDR3 DNA sequence: TGCAGCGTTTCGGGAGGGCGAAGCACAGATACGCAGTATTTT. It is translated as CSVSGGRSTDTQYF.

This clone was recorded once. The CDR3 sequence: CASSLGLAPYEQYF. The CDR3 nucleotides read TGTGCCAGCTCCCTTGGGCTGGCCCCCTACGAGCAGTACTTC. The J gene is TRBJ2-7, the V gene TRBV27; no reliable D call. Per the germline V gene, CDR1 is MNHEY and CDR2 is SMNVEV (reference sequence). The CDR3 covers 14 residues. The V gene lost 8 bases and the J gene lost 2 bases, with 16 bases spanning the gap.

The chain couples TRBV2 to TRBJ1-3; D remains ambiguous. In germline, CDR1 is SNHLY, CDR2 FYNNEI. This CDR3 region has 15 residues. The germline V and J ends were trimmed by 10 bases and 4 bases, with 20 bases remaining between them. The CDR3 nucleotides are TGTGCCACCACCCCGGAGAGGATATCGGGAAACACCATATATTTT. This gives the protein CATTPERISGNTIYF.

The CDR3 nucleotides are TGTGCCAGTACCGCCCCCCAGGGGGGTAAGTATGGCTACACCTTC. Translation: CASTAPQGGKYGYTF. The chain couples TRBV19 to TRBJ1-2; 7 bases align to TRBD1. CDR1 is LNHDA, CDR2 SQIVND, per germline (reference sequence). The CDR3 sequence is 15 residues long. V lost 7 bases and J lost 5; bases outside the gene matches: 13.

V usage is TRBV28 and J usage is TRBJ2-5; 9 bases align to TRBD1. The germline V gene encodes CDR1 MDHEN and CDR2 SYDVKM. The CDR3 is made up of 15 amino acids. J lost 2 bases, V lost 6 bases, and 7 bases had no gene match. CDR3 region: CASSSGQGLQETQYF. The CDR3 nucleotides read TGTGCCAGCAGCTCAGGACAGGGGTTGCAAGAGACCCAGTACTTC. The full variable domain, completed using reference TRBV28 and TRBJ2-5, is DVKVTQSSRYLVKRTGEKVFLECVQDMDHENMFWYRQDPGLGLRLIYFSYDVKMKEKGDIPEGYSVSREKKERFSLILESASTNQTSMYLCASSSGQGLQETQYFGPGTRLLVL.

V and J are TRBV6-5 and TRBJ2-3, with 9 nucleotides matching TRBD1. There are 16 residues in the CDR3. The J segment lost 4 bases and the V segment lost 4 bases, leaving 9 bases of the junction unmatched. Germline V gene data show CDR1 as MNHEY and CDR2 as SVGAGI. The CDR3 reads CASSSNRGRGADTQYF. CDR3 in DNA: TGTGCCAGCAGTTCTAACAGGGGGCGAGGGGCAGATACGCAGTATTTT.

This sequence joins TRBV5-1 and TRBJ2-5, with D possibly matching TRBD1 (5 bases). This CDR3 has 14 amino acids. Germline CDR1 is SGHRS and CDR2 is YFSETQ. The V and J ends lost 5 bases and 5 bases respectively, with 16 bases between them. The CDR3 bases are TGCGCCAGCAGTAAAGGACACTTGGGGGAGACCCAGTACTTC. Translation: CASSKGHLGETQYF. Full variable domain (rest looked up from reference TRBV5-1 and TRBJ2-5): KAGVTQTPRYLIKTRGQQVTLSCSPISGHRSVSWYQQTPGQGLQFLFEYFSETQRNKGNFPGRFSGRQFSNSRSEMNVSTLELGDSALYLCASSKGHLGETQYFGPGTRLLVL.

This clone appeared a few times. This chain joins TRBV7-2 and TRBJ2-3; 9 bases are shared with TRBD2. Trimming took 0 bases from V and 4 from J; bases not matched to a gene: 11. The CDR3 covers 18 residues. Germline V CDR1 and CDR2: SGHTA, FQGNSA. CDR3 loop: CASSLASAGGGRADTQYF. CDR3 coding DNA: TGTGCCAGCAGCTTAGCGTCTGCGGGAGGGGGTCGAGCAGATACGCAGTATTTT.

This chain joins TRBV5-8 and TRBJ1-5; 9 nucleotides line up with TRBD1. Looked up from germline, CDR1 is SGHTS and CDR2 is YDEGEE. V shed 3 bases, J shed 0 bases, and the junction held 10 bases outside the gene matches. The CDR3 consists of 18 residues. The CDR3 region has the DNA TGTGCCAGCAGCTCGGGGGGGGACAGGGAGAATAGCAATCAGCCCCAGCATTTT. As protein: CASSSGGDRENSNQPQHF.

This clone has a handful of counts. The genes are TRBV5-1 and TRBJ2-2, with TRBD2 as a possible D gene (6 bases). In germline, CDR1 is SGHRS, CDR2 YFSETQ. The CDR3 loop spans 15 amino acids. With 0 bases removed from V and 7 bases from J, the gap between germline ends came to 13 bases. The CDR3 loop is CASSLDPGEVGELFF. The DNA of the CDR3 is TGCGCCAGCAGCTTGGATCCGGGAGAGGTCGGGGAGCTGTTTTTT.

This clone was found a few times. The chain couples TRBV5-6 to TRBJ2-7, with TRBD1 identical over 9 bases. CDR1 is SGHDT, CDR2 YYEEEE, per germline. V dropped 4 bases and J dropped 0; count of bases not matched to a gene: 8. The CDR3 covers 16 residues. CDR3 in DNA: TGTGCCAGCAGCATTTCGGGACAGGGTACCTCCTACGAGCAGTACTTC. Translating gives CASSISGQGTSYEQYF.

In this sample, this clone turned up once. The chain recombines TRBV7-6 with TRBJ2-3; D is possibly TRBD1 (6 bases). The CDR3 covers 13 residues. Germline CDR1 SGHVS, CDR2 FNYEAQ. The V gene lost 4 bases and the J gene lost 5 bases, with 10 bases spanning the gap. The CDR3 here is CASSSTGQDTQYF. CDR3 sequence (DNA): TGTGCCAGCAGCTCGACGGGACAAGATACGCAGTATTTT.

This clone is medium-sized (0.01 to 0.1%) by share. The chain recombines TRBV19 with TRBJ2-5; 12 bases align to TRBD2. CDR3 length: 15 amino acids. Germline trimming cut 3 bases from V and 4 bases from J; bases unmatched to any gene: 3. Germline CDR1 and CDR2: LNHDA and SQIVND (reference sequence). Here the CDR3 reads CASSMTSGSLETQYF. Written as DNA, the CDR3 is TGTGCCAGTAGTATGACTAGCGGGAGTTTAGAGACCCAGTACTTC.

V gene TRBV4-2 combines with J gene TRBJ1-5; no definite D call. CDR1 is LGHNA, CDR2 YNFKEQ, per germline. There are 15 residues in the CDR3. Trimming cost V 0 bases and J 3 bases, with 9 bases left between them. The CDR3 coding sequence is TGTGCCAGCAGCCAAGAGCGGGCCTCCAATCAGCCCCAGCATTTT. Its protein product is CASSQERASNQPQHF.

V is TRBV28 and J is TRBJ1-2; no clear D. The CDR3 totals 12 residues. Trimming cost V 8 bases and J 1 base, with 8 bases left between them. Per germline, CDR1 MDHEN and CDR2 SYDVKM. CDR3 in DNA: TGTGCCAGCGGGCGCAGTAACTATGGCTACACCTTC. It codes for CASGRSNYGYTF.

This chain links TRBV5-1 with TRBJ2-3; the match to TRBD2 covers 9 bases. This CDR3 is built from 17 residues. The V and J ends lost 0 bases and 1 base, in that order; junction bases with no gene match: 6. Per germline, CDR1 SGHRS and CDR2 YFSETQ. CDR3 amino acids: CASSLVVSGRRTDTQYF. The CDR3 DNA reads TGCGCCAGCAGCTTGGTCGTAAGCGGGAGGCGCACAGATACGCAGTATTTT.

The chain employs TRBV5-6 and TRBJ2-1; 10 bases map to TRBD1. J gave up 4 bases and V 3 bases, and 4 bases lay outside the gene matches. This CDR3 spans 15 amino acids. Germline V CDR1 and CDR2: SGHDT, YYEEEE. CDR3 bases: TGTGCCAGCAGCTCCGGGACAGGGGTTTACAATGAGCAGTTCTTC. Translating it yields CASSSGTGVYNEQFF.

This rearrangement joins TRBV7-9 to TRBJ2-5; 7 nucleotides match TRBD1. This CDR3 has 15 amino acids. Germline V gene lookup returns CDR1 SEHNR and CDR2 FQNEAQ (reference sequence). J was trimmed by 2 bases and V by 5 bases; bases with no gene match: 8. CDR3 sequence reads: CASSPRGRGQETQYF. The CDR3, as DNA: TGTGCCAGCAGCCCCCGGGGCAGGGGGCAAGAGACCCAGTACTTC.

This sequence joins TRBV28 and TRBJ1-2; TRBD1 matches at 8 bases. CDR1 is MDHEN and CDR2 is SYDVKM in the germline V gene. CDR3 length: 14 amino acids. J was trimmed by 6 bases and V by 5 bases; bases with no gene match: 8. The CDR3 sequence: CASSRANRGNGYTF. The DNA for the CDR3 is TGTGCCAGCAGTCGCGCAAACAGGGGGAATGGCTACACCTTC.

The chain employs TRBV28 and TRBJ2-4, with a possible D match to TRBD2 (7 bases). The length of the CDR3 is 17 residues. The V gene lost 3 bases and the J gene lost 3 bases, with 18 bases spanning the gap. Germline CDR1 MDHEN, CDR2 SYDVKM. CDR3 in DNA: TGTGCCAGCAGTTTGCTGACGGGGGGCTTGGGCAAAAACATTCAGTACTTC. It specifies CASSLLTGGLGKNIQYF.

The V gene is TRBV5-8, the J gene TRBJ2-2; 14 bases agree with TRBD2. Per the germline V gene, CDR1 is SGHTS and CDR2 is YDEGEE. This CDR3 has 16 amino acids. The junction had 2 bases not matched to a gene; V was cut back by 4 bases and J by 3 bases. The CDR3 loop is CASSRGLAGDTGELFF. CDR3 nucleotide sequence: TGTGCCAGCAGCAGGGGACTAGCGGGAGACACCGGGGAGCTGTTTTTT. Using reference TRBV5-8 and TRBJ2-2 for the parts outside the CDR3, the full variable domain is EAGVTQSPTHLIKTRGQQATLRCSPISGHTSVYWYQQALGLGLQFLLWYDEGEERNRGNFPPRFSGRQFPNYSSELNVNALELEDSALYLCASSRGLAGDTGELFFGEGSRLTVL.

V usage is TRBV6-6 and J usage is TRBJ2-1; D not resolved. V gave up 2 bases and J gave up 8 bases, with 7 bases separating them. The CDR3 runs 12 residues. Germline loops: CDR1 MNHNY, CDR2 SVGAGI (reference sequence). The DNA for the CDR3 is TGTGCCAGCAGTTACCTGGCCGATGAGCAGTTCTTC. It is translated as CASSYLADEQFF.

As DNA, the CDR3 is TGCACCAGCAGCCAAGGTCCTAGTAATTCACCCCTCCACTTT. Amino acid sequence: CTSSQGPSNSPLHF. The chain is built from TRBV1 and TRBJ1-6. TRBV1 is flagged as a pseudogene. The CDR3 totals 14 residues.

The J gene is TRBJ1-2, the V gene TRBV5-1; D is possibly TRBD1 (5 bases). This CDR3 comprises 11 residues. V was trimmed by 2 bases and J by 6 bases, leaving 5 bases between them. CDR1 and CDR2 from the germline V gene are SGHRS and YFSETQ. In DNA, the CDR3 is TGCGCCAGCAGCTTCAGGGATGGCTACACCTTC. Its translation is CASSFRDGYTF.

Here the CDR3 DNA reads TGTGCCAGCAGCCCCAGGGGGCCCGGAAACACCATATATTTT. It specifies CASSPRGPGNTIYF. The chain has TRBV28 and TRBJ1-3; 8 positions agree with TRBD1. This CDR3 region has 14 residues. Germline values: CDR1 MDHEN, CDR2 SYDVKM. V shed 6 bases, J shed 4 bases, and the junction held 5 bases outside the gene matches.

The V and J genes are TRBV11-2 and TRBJ2-7; no reliable D call. Germline CDR1 is SGHAT and CDR2 is FQNNGV. The V end lost 1 base, the J end lost 4 bases, and 5 bases lay between the germline ends. The CDR3 is 12 amino acids. The CDR3 nucleotides read TGTGCCAGCAGCTTAGTAGTGTACGAGCAGTACTTC. It codes for CASSLVVYEQYF.

The gene calls are TRBV5-6 and TRBJ1-3, with TRBD1 matching 8 bases. The V gene end was trimmed by 0 bases and the J gene end by 2 bases; junction bases not matched to a gene: 4. Germline loops: CDR1 SGHDT, CDR2 YYEEEE. This CDR3 has 16 residues. This CDR3 reads CASSLADRGAGNTIYF. In DNA, the CDR3 is TGTGCCAGCAGCTTGGCAGACAGGGGTGCTGGAAACACCATATATTTT. Variable domain in full (rest from reference TRBV5-6 and TRBJ1-3): DAGVTQSPTHLIKTRGQQVTLRCSPKSGHDTVSWYQQALGQGPQFIFQYYEEEERQRGNFPDRFSGHQFPNYSSELNVNALLLGDSALYLCASSLADRGAGNTIYFGEGSWLTVV.

This rearrangement joins TRBV5-6 to TRBJ1-6; TRBD1 matches at 8 bases. The CDR3 has 15 amino acids. Germline V gene data show CDR1 as SGHDT and CDR2 as YYEEEE. V shed 2 bases, J shed 6 bases, and the junction held 4 bases outside the gene matches. CDR3 in DNA: TGTGCCAGCAGCTTCCAGGGGGCTGGTAATTCACCCCTCCACTTT. This gives the protein CASSFQGAGNSPLHF.